Sequencing of this T cell receptor beta chain was carried out in a study of post-analysis software for immune sequencing data. Study-level information: Courses of disease covered relapsing-remitting, secondary progressive and progressive-relapsing multiple sclerosis. Findings of the study overall: Samples made in the same batch grouped tightly together by F measure. Higher frequency in patients than in controls was seen for five TRBV segments, with TRBV5-6, TRBV5-1 and TRBV20-1 among them.

cDNA libraries for TCR beta contained unique molecular identifiers. Once roughly 1 to 11 million T cells were used, hundreds of thousands of cDNA molecules resulted. Each CDR3 protein is one row after TCRdb ran MiXCR on the PCR reads. The table includes 350,000 to 450,000 distinct CDR3 sequences, 30% to 45% detected once. Notes on this clonotype: What it binds is not known.

CDR1 and CDR2 (germline): SGHTA, FQGNSA. CDR3 length equals 14 residues. After removal of 4 bases from V and 4 bases from J, the junction contained 4 bases not matched to a gene. This TCR came from a girl under 18 with multiple sclerosis. Sequencing was performed on blood. The rearrangement links TRBV7-2 to TRBJ1-5; 7 positions agree with TRBD1. Written as DNA, the CDR3 is TGTGCCAGCAGCTACACGACAGGGAATCAGCCCCAGCATTTT. Translation gives CASSYTTGNQPQHF.